Listed below are T cell receptor beta chains from one sample, sequenced in a study of PD-1 blockade in classical Hodgkin lymphoma. Libraries were prepared by immunoSEQ multiplex PCR; TCRdb keeps only in-frame clonotypes and omits some of them. The table has some 21,000 clones, around 87% seen once. The specimen sequenced was CD8+ T cells from blood. The receptors derive from a human donor with classical Hodgkin lymphoma. Both conserved end residues are part of each CDR3. The D gene is left open where the match is weak. Clone size is stated in some rows and not others, as once, few, many or a class when expanded.

clone size | J gene | V gene | D gene | CDR3 DNA | CDR3 protein
once | TRBJ2-6 | TRBV5-6 | . | TGTGCCAGCAGCTGGACCGTCTATTCTGGGGCCAACGTCCTGACTTTC | CASSWTVYSGANVLTF
once | TRBJ2-7 | TRBV7-8 | . | TGTGCCAGCAGCTTAGGGGCCTCCGGGACAACCTCCTACGAGCAGTACTTC | CASSLGASGTTSYEQYF
. | TRBJ2-7 | TRBV4-1 | TRBD2 | TGCGCCAGCAGCCAAGCGACTAGCGGGGGGTTTGCCGAGCAGTACTTC | CASSQATSGGFAEQYF
. | TRBJ2-7 | TRBV5-1 | TRBD1 | TGCGCCAGCAGCTTGCAGTACGCGGGGCAGGGGGCACCCGAGCAGTACTTC | CASSLQYAGQGAPEQYF
. | TRBJ1-1 | TRBV6-5 | TRBD1 | TGTGCCAGCAGTTACTTAAGCAGGGGGGTGAACACTGAAGCTTTCTTT | CASSYLSRGVNTEAFF
. | TRBJ2-1 | TRBV30 | TRBD2 | TGTGCCTGGCGACACGGGGCGGGAGGACTCAATGAGCAGTTCTTC | CAWRHGAGGLNEQFF
. | TRBJ2-3 | TRBV9 | . | TGTGCCAGCAGCGTAGGGGGCCTAGCCGCGGATACGCAGTATTTT | CASSVGGLAADTQYF
. | TRBJ2-7 | TRBV6-5 | . | TGTGCCAGTAGTCCTCTCCTGCCTGGCGAGCAGTACTTC | CASSPLLPGEQYF
. | TRBJ1-5 | TRBV4-3 | TRBD1 | TGCGCCAGCAGCCCGGACAGGGAAGATCAGCCCCAGCATTTT | CASSPDREDQPQHF
. | TRBJ2-1 | TRBV5-1 | . | TGCGCCAGCAGCTTGTCGAGGCGGGATGAGCAGTTCTTC | CASSLSRRDEQFF
. | TRBJ2-7 | TRBV7-2 | . | TGTGCCAGCAGCTTTGCGGGCAGTAGCTCCTACGAGCAGTACTTC | CASSFAGSSSYEQYF
few | TRBJ1-2 | TRBV7-9 | . | TGTGCCAGCAGCTTAGTAGGCGAAGCGCGCTATGGCTACACCTTC | CASSLVGEARYGYTF
. | TRBJ2-7 | TRBV6-6 | . | TGTGCCAGCAGTCCTAGTCTGGGTAGGGACGAGCAGTACTTC | CASSPSLGRDEQYF
. | TRBJ2-5 | TRBV2 | . | TGTGCCAGCAGGCCCGAAGGAGTGCCGGAGGAGACCCAGTACTTC | CASRPEGVPEETQYF
. | TRBJ2-7 | TRBV6-6 | . | TGTGCCAGCAGTTACCTGACGGGATACGAGCAGTACTTC | CASSYLTGYEQYF
. | TRBJ2-7 | TRBV6-6 | . | TGTGCCAGCAGTTACTCTCGGACTCTGTACGAGCAGTACTTC | CASSYSRTLYEQYF
. | TRBJ1-2 | TRBV19 | . | TGTGCCAGTAGTACGGAAACCGGGACGCTATTAAGCTACACCTTC | CASSTETGTLLSYTF
. | TRBJ2-1 | TRBV6-1 | TRBD2 | TGTGCCAGCAGCCGACTAGCGGGGGGACTTAATGAGCAGTTCTTC | CASSRLAGGLNEQFF
once | TRBJ1-4 | TRBV7-9 | . | TGTGCCAGCAGCTTAGATTCAGGGACGGTAAACGAAAAACTGTTTTTT | CASSLDSGTVNEKLFF
. | TRBJ2-3 | TRBV21-1 | . | TGTGCCAGCAGCTCTTGGGACACAGATACGCAGTATTTT | CASSSWDTDTQYF
. | TRBJ2-5 | TRBV9 | . | TGTGCCAGCAGCGTAGGGGTCTCTACGGAGGGGGAGACCCAGTACTTC | CASSVGVSTEGETQYF
. | TRBJ2-7 | TRBV4-3 | . | TGCGCCAGCAGCCAAGCCGCGCGGGGCTACGAGCAGTACTTC | CASSQAARGYEQYF
. | TRBJ1-4 | TRBV7-9 | TRBD1 | TGTGCCAGCAGCCCGACAGGGGGCGGGGAAAAACTGTTTTTT | CASSPTGGGEKLFF
. | TRBJ1-2 | TRBV19 | . | TGTGCCAGTAGGGGTCCTGGAGGGAACGAAGACTATGGCTACACCTTC | CASRGPGGNEDYGYTF
. | TRBJ2-1 | TRBV13 | TRBD2 | TGTGCCAGCAGCTTAGTGGCTAGCGGGGATAACTACAATGAGCAGTTCTTC | CASSLVASGDNYNEQFF
. | TRBJ2-7 | TRBV28 | TRBD2 | TGTGCCAGCAGTTTTACTGGGACTAGCTACGAGCAGTACTTC | CASSFTGTSYEQYF
. | TRBJ2-3 | TRBV19 | . | TGTGCCAGTAGTACTGCCCCAGGAATCACAGATACGCAGTATTTT | CASSTAPGITDTQYF
. | TRBJ2-7 | TRBV5-1 | . | TGCGCCAGCAGCTTCCTGGCCGGGGGGCGAGACGAGCAGTACTTC | CASSFLAGGRDEQYF
. | TRBJ1-2 | TRBV13 | . | TGTGCCAGCAGCTCTAAACAGGATCCCTACTATGGCTACACCTTC | CASSSKQDPYYGYTF
. | TRBJ2-7 | TRBV6-6 | . | TGTGCCAGCACTGATGAAGGGCTCACCGCTTACGAGCAGTACTTC | CASTDEGLTAYEQYF
few | TRBJ1-2 | TRBV4-1 | . | TGCGCCAGCAGCCCCCGGGGCAGGGCGCCCTATGGCTACACCTTC | CASSPRGRAPYGYTF
. | TRBJ2-1 | TRBV11-3 | . | TGTGCCAGCAGCTTATATACAGGCGACAATGAGCAGTTCTTC | CASSLYTGDNEQFF
. | TRBJ1-1 | TRBV28 | . | TGTGCCAGCAGTTTCTTACAGGCGACCCGTGAAGCTTTCTTT | CASSFLQATREAFF
. | TRBJ1-2 | TRBV29-1 | TRBD1 | TGCAGCGTTGAGTGGACAGGGGGCCTCGGGAACTATGGCTACACCTTC | CSVEWTGGLGNYGYTF
once | TRBJ1-2 | TRBV5-1 | . | TGCGCCAGCAGCTCCCTCGGAAGGGTGTATGGCTACACCTTC | CASSSLGRVYGYTF
few | TRBJ1-2 | TRBV4-2 | . | TGTGCCAGCACACAGGACAGAGATGGCTACACCTTC | CASTQDRDGYTF
. | TRBJ2-1 | TRBV6-5 | . | TGTGCCAGCAGTCTAGTGGCAGCTAATGAGCAGTTCTTC | CASSLVAANEQFF
. | TRBJ1-1 | TRBV5-1 | . | TGCGCCAGCAGCTTGGAAGGCAGGCCGGCAGCTTTCTTT | CASSLEGRPAAFF
. | TRBJ1-1 | TRBV14 | TRBD1 | TGTGCCAGCAGCCAGTACCTTCCGGACAGGGGGCGAAGGACTGAAGCTTTCTTT | CASSQYLPDRGRRTEAFF
. | TRBJ2-7 | TRBV6-6 | TRBD1 | TGTGCCAGCAGTTACTCTATCTACAGGGGAACCTACGAGCAGTACTTC | CASSYSIYRGTYEQYF
. | TRBJ2-7 | TRBV19 | TRBD1 | TGTGCCAGTAGCCCTGGGACAGGGAGCTCCTACGAGCAGTACTTC | CASSPGTGSSYEQYF
. | TRBJ1-5 | TRBV6-1 | . | TGTGCCAGCAGTGACTGGACAGATAATCAGCCCCAGCATTTT | CASSDWTDNQPQHF
. | TRBJ2-7 | TRBV11-3 | . | TGTGCCAGCAGCTTAGGGGGTGGAGGGAACTACGAGCAGTACTTC | CASSLGGGGNYEQYF
. | TRBJ2-7 | TRBV6-5 | TRBD2 | TGTGCCAGCAAAAGGGGAGGGGATTTTCCCTACGAGCAGTACTTC | CASKRGGDFPYEQYF
. | TRBJ2-7 | TRBV29-1 | . | TGCAGCGTGTTGGACGGAGGCTCCTACGAGCAGTACTTC | CSVLDGGSYEQYF
. | TRBJ1-1 | TRBV6-5 | . | TGTGCCAGCAGTTACTCTCGGGGGACTGAAGCTTTCTTT | CASSYSRGTEAFF
. | TRBJ1-2 | TRBV27 | TRBD1 | TGTGCCAGCAGGCCCGACAGGGATGGGGGGTATGGCTACACCTTC | CASRPDRDGGYGYTF
once | TRBJ2-7 | TRBV28 | TRBD1 | TGTGCCAGCAGTTTAGCCTCAGGGGGCCTAGCCTACGAGCAGTACTTC | CASSLASGGLAYEQYF
few | TRBJ1-5 | TRBV27 | . | TGTGCCAGCAGCTACAGGGCCGATAGCAATCAGCCCCAGCATTTT | CASSYRADSNQPQHF
. | TRBJ2-1 | TRBV5-1 | TRBD2 | TGCGCCAGCAGCTTGGCTAGCGGACTATACAATGAGCAGTTCTTC | CASSLASGLYNEQFF
. | TRBJ2-5 | TRBV7-8 | . | TGTGCCAGCACCTTAGGACTGACATGGGAGACCCAGTACTTC | CASTLGLTWETQYF
. | TRBJ1-3 | TRBV28 | . | TGTGCCAGCAGTTACCCGGGGAACACCATATATTTT | CASSYPGNTIYF
. | TRBJ2-1 | TRBV5-6 | TRBD1 | TGTGCCAGCAGCTTAGGACAGGGATTCTACAATGAGCAGTTCTTC | CASSLGQGFYNEQFF
. | TRBJ1-2 | TRBV27 | . | TGTGCCAGCAGTTGGGGCAGCTCCTATGGCTACACCTTC | CASSWGSSYGYTF
. | TRBJ1-6 | TRBV12-5 | . | TGTGCTAGTGGTTTGAACCCGGGAGCTCGGGGTTCACCCCTCCACTTT | CASGLNPGARGSPLHF
. | TRBJ1-5 | TRBV28 | . | TGTGCCAGCAGTTTCCCCCAGACCCCCCAGCCCCAGCATTTT | CASSFPQTPQPQHF
once | TRBJ1-6 | TRBV4-1 | . | TGCGCCAGCAGCCAAGTACGGACAGAATTAACCTCTAATTCACCCCTCCACTTT | CASSQVRTELTSNSPLHF